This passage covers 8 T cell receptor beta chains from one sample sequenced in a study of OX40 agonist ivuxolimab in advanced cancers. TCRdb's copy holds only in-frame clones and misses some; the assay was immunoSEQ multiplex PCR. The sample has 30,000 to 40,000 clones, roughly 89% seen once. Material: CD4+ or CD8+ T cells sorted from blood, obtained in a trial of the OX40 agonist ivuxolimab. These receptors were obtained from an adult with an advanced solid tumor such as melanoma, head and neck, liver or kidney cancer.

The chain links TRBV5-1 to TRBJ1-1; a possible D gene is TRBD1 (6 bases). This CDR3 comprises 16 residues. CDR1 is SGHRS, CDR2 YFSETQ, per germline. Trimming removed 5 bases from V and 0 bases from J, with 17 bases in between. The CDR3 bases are TGCGCCAGCAGGGGAGAGACAGGAGCCATGAACACTGAAGCTTTCTTT. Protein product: CASRGETGAMNTEAFF.

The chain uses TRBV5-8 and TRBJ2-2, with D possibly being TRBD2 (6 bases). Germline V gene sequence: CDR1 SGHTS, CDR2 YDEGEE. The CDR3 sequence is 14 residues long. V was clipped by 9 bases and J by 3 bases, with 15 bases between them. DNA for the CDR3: TGTGCCACCGCCCCGGGACTTTACACCGGGGAGCTGTTTTTT. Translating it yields CATAPGLYTGELFF.

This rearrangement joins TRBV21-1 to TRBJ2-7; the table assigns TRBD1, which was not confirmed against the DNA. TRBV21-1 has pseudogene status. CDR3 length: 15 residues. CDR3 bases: TGTGCCAGCAGCAAAGGGGGGACACGGCGATACGAGCAGTACTTC. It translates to CASSKGGTRRYEQYF.

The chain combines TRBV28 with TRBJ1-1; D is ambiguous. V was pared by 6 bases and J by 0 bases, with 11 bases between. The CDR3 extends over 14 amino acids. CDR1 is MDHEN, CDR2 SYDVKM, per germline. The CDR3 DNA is TGTGCCAGCAGCCAAGGAGATATGAACACTGAAGCTTTCTTT. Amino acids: CASSQGDMNTEAFF.

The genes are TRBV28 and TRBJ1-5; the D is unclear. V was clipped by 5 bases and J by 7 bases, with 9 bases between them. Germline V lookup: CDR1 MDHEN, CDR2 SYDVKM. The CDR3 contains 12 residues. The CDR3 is CASSLAPQPQHF. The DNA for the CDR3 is TGTGCCAGCAGTCTCGCCCCGCAGCCCCAGCATTTT.

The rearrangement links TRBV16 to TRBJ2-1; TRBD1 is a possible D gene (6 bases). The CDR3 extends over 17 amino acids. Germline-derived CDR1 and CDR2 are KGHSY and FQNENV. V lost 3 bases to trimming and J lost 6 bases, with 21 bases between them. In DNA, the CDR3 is TGTGCCAGCAGCCATTCGAGGAGTGGAGGACAGCTCAATGAGCAGTTCTTC. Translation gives CASSHSRSGGQLNEQFF.

The CDR3, as DNA: TGTGCCAGCAGCCCCTTCTTAGCGGGAGGGGAAGAGACCCAGTACTTC. It translates to CASSPFLAGGEETQYF. The rearrangement links TRBV9 to TRBJ2-5, with 11 bases identical to TRBD2. The CDR3 consists of 16 residues. With 4 bases clipped from V and 3 bases from J, the junction kept 8 bases outside the gene matches. Per the germline V gene, CDR1 is SGDLS and CDR2 is YYNGEE.

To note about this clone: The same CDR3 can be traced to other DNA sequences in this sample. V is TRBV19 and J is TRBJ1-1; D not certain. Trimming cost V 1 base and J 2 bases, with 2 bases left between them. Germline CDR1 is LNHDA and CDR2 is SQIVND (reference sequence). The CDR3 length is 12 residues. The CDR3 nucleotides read TGTGCCAGTAGTATAGGAAACACTGAAGCTTTCTTT. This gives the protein CASSIGNTEAFF. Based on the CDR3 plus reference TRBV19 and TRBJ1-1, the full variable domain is DGGITQSPKYLFRKEGQNVTLSCEQNLNHDAMYWYRQDPGQGLRLIYYSQIVNDFQKGDIAEGYSVSREKKESFPLTVTSAQKNPTAFYLCASSIGNTEAFFGQGTRLTVV.